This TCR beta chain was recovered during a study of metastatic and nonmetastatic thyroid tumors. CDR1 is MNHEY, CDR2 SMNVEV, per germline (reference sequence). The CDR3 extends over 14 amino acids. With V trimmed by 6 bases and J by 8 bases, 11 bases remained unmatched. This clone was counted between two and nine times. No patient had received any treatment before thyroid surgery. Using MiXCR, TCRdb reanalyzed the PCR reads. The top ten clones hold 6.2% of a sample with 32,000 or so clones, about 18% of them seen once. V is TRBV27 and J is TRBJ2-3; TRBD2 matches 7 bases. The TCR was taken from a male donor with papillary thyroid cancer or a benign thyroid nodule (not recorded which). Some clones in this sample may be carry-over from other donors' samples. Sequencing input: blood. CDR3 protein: CASSPPGLRSTQYF. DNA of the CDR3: TGTGCCAGCAGCCCGCCGGGACTACGAAGTACGCAGTATTTT.